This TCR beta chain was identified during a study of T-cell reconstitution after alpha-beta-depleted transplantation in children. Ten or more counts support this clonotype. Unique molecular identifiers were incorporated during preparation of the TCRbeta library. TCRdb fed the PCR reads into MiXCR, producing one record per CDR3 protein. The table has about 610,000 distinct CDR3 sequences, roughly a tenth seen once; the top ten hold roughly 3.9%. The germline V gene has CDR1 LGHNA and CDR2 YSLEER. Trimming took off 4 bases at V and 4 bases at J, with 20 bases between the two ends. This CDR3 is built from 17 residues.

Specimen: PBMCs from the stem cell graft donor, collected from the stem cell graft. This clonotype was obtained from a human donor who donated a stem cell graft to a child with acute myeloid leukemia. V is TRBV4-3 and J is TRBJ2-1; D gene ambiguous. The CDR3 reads CASSPQRDIGWYNEQFF. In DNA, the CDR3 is TGCGCCAGCAGCCCCCAACGTGACATTGGCTGGTACAATGAGCAGTTCTTC.